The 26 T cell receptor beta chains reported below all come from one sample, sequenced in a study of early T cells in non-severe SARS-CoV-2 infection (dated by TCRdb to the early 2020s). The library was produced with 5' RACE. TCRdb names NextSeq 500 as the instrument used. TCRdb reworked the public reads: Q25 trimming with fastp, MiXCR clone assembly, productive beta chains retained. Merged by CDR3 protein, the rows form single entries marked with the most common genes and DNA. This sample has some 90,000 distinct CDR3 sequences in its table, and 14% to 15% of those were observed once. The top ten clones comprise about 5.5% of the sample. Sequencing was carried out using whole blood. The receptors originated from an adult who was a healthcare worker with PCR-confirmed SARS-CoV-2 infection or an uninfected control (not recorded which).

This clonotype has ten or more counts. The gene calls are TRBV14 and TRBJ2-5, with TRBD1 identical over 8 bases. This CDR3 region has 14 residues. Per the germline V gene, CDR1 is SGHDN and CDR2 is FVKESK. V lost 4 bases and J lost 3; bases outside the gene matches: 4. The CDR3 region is CASSPRTGKETQYF. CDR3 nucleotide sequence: TGTGCCAGCAGCCCACGGACAGGGAAAGAGACCCAGTACTTC.

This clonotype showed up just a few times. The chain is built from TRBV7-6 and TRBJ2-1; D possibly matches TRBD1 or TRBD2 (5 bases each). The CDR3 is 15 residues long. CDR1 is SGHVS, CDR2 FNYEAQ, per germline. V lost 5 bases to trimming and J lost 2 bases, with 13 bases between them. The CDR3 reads CASSPTGLAYNEQFF. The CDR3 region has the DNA TGTGCCAGCAGCCCCACGGGGCTGGCCTACAATGAGCAGTTCTTC. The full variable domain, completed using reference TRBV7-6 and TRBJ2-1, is GAGVSQSPRYKVTKRGQDVALRCDPISGHVSLYWYRQALGQGPEFLTYFNYEAQQDKSGLPNDRFSAERPEGSISTLTIQRTEQRDSAMYRCASSPTGLAYNEQFFGPGTRLTVL.

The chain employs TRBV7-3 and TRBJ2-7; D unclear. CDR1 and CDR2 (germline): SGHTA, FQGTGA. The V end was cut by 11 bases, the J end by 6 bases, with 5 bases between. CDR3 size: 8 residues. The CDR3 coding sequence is TGTGCCGGCATCGAGCAGTACTTC. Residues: CAGIEQYF. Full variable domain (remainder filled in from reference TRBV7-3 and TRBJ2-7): GAGVSQTPSNKVTEKGKYVELRCDPISGHTALYWYRQSLGQGPEFLIYFQGTGAADDSGLPNDRFFAVRPEGSVSTLKIQRTERGDSAVYLCAGIEQYFGPGTRLTVT.

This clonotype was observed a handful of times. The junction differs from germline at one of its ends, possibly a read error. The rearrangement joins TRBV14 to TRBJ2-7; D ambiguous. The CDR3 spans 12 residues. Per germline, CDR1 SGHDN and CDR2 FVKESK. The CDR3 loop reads CASSQAGSRLGF. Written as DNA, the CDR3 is TGTGCCAGCAGCCAAGCTGGCTCCCGGCTCGGATTC.

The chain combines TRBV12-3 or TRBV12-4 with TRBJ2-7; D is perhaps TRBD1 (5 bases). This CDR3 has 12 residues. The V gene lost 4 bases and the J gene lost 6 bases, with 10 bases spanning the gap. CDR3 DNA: TGTGCCAGCAGTTCCAGGGTAACCGAGCAGTACTTC. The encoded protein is CASSSRVTEQYF.

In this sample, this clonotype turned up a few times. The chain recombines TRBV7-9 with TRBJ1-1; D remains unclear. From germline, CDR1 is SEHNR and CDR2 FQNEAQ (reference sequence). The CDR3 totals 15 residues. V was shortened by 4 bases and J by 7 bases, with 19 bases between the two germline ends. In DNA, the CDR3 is TGTGCCAGCAGCTCTGGCGCGTGGAGGGCTAATGAAGCTTTCTTT. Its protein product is CASSSGAWRANEAFF.

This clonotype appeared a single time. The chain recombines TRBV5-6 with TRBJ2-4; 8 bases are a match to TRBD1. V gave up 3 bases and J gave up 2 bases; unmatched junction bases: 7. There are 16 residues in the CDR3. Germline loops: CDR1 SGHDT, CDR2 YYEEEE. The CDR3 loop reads CASSSIDRGSKNIQYF. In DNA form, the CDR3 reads TGTGCCAGCAGCTCAATAGACAGGGGATCCAAAAACATTCAGTACTTC.

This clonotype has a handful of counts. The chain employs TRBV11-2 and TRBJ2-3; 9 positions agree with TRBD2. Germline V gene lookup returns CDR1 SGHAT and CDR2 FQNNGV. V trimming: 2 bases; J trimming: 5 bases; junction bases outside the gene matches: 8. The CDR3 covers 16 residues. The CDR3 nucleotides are TGTGCCAGCAGCTTACAGGCGGGAGGGCCTGGAGATACGCAGTATTTT. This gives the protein CASSLQAGGPGDTQYF.

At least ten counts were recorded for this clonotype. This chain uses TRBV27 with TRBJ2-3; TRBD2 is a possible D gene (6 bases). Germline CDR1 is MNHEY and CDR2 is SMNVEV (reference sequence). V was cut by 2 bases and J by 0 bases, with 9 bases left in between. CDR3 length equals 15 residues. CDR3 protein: CASSLVGTSTDTQYF. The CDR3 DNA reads TGTGCCAGCAGTTTAGTTGGGACTAGCACAGATACGCAGTATTTT.

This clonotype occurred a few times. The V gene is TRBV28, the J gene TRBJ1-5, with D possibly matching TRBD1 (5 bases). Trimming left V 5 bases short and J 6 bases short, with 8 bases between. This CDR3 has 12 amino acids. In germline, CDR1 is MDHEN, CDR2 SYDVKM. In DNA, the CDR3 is TGTGCCAGCAGTGGGACGATTCAGCCCCAGCATTTT. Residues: CASSGTIQPQHF. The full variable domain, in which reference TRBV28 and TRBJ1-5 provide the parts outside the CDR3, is DVKVTQSSRYLVKRTGEKVFLECVQDMDHENMFWYRQDPGLGLRLIYFSYDVKMKEKGDIPEGYSVSREKKERFSLILESASTNQTSMYLCASSGTIQPQHFGDGTRLSIL.

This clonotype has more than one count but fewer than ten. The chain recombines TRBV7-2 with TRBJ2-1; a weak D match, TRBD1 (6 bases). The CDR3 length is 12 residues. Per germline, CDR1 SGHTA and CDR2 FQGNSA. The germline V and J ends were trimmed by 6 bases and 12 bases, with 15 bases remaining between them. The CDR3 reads CASRADRYRQFF. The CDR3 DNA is TGTGCCAGCAGGGCGGACAGATATCGGCAGTTCTTC.

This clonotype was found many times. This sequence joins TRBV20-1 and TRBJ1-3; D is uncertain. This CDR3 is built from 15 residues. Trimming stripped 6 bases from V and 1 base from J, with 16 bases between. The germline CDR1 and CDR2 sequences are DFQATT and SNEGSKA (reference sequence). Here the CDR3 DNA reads TGCAGTGCCCGACGTCGACGGGGATCTGGAAACACCATATATTTT. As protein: CSARRRRGSGNTIYF.

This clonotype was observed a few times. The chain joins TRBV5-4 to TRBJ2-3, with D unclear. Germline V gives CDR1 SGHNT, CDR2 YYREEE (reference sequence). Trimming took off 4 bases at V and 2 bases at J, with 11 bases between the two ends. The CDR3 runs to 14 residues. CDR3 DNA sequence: TGTGCCAGCAGCCGAGAGCAGACCACAGATACGCAGTATTTT. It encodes CASSREQTTDTQYF.

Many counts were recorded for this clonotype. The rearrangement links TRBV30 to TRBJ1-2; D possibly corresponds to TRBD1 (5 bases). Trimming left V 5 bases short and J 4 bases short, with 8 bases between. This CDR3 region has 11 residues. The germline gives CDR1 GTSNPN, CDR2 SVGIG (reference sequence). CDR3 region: CAWAQGYGYTF. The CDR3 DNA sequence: TGTGCCTGGGCGCAGGGCTATGGCTACACCTTC.

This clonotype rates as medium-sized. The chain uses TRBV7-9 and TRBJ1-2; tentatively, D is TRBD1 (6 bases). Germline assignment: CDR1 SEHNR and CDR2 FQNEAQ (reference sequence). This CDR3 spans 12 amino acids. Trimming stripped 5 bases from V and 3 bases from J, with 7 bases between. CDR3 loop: CASSEGDYGYTF. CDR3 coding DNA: TGTGCCAGCAGCGAGGGGGACTATGGCTACACCTTC.

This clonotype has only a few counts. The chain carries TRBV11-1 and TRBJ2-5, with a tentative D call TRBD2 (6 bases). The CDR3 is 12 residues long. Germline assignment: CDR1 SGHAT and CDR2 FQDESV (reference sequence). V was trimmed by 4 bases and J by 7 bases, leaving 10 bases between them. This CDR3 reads CASSSGSGTQYF. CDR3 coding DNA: TGTGCCAGCAGCTCCGGGAGCGGGACCCAGTACTTC. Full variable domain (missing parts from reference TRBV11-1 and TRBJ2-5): EAEVAQSPRYKITEKSQAVAFWCDPISGHATLYWYRQILGQGPELLVQFQDESVVDDSQLPKDRFSAERLKGVDSTLKIQPAELGDSAMYLCASSSGSGTQYFGPGTRLLVL.

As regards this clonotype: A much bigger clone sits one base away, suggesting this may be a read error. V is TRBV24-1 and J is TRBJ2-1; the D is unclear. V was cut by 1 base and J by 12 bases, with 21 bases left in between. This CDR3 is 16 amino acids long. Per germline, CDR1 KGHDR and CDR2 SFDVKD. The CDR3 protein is CATSDFTSTRLDGQFF. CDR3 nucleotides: TGTGCCACCAGTGATTTCACAAGCACCCGTTTGGATGGGCAGTTCTTC.

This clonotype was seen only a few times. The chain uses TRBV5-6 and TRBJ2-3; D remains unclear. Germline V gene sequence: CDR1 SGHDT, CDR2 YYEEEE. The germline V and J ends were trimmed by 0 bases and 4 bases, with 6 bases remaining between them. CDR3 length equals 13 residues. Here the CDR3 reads CASSLGGSDTQYF. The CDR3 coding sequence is TGTGCCAGCAGCTTGGGGGGTTCAGATACGCAGTATTTT.

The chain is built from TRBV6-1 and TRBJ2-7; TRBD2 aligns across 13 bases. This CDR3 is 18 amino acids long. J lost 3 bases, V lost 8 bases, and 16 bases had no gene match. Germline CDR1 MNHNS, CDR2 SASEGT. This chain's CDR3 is CASYDPGTSGTSSYEQYF. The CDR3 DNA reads TGTGCCAGCTACGATCCCGGGACTAGCGGGACCTCTAGCTACGAGCAGTACTTC.

CDR3 in amino acids: CASSQDGLAGAGEQYF. CDR3 in DNA: TGCGCCAGCAGCCAAGATGGACTAGCGGGAGCGGGGGAGCAGTACTTC. This rearrangement joins TRBV4-1 to TRBJ2-7, with 13 bases aligning to TRBD2. CDR3 length equals 16 residues. The J segment lost 7 bases and the V segment lost 0 bases, leaving 6 bases of the junction unmatched. Germline lookup yields CDR1 MGHRA and CDR2 YSYEKL.

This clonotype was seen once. The DNA of the CDR3 is TGTGCCAGCAGTTTGCTGGGGACGGGAAGTATCGAGTACTTC. This encodes CASSLLGTGSIEYF. V usage is TRBV28 and J usage is TRBJ2-5; tentatively, D is TRBD1 or TRBD2 (5 bases each). Trimming removed 3 bases from V and 12 bases from J, with 20 bases in between. This CDR3 has 14 amino acids. The germline V gene has CDR1 MDHEN and CDR2 SYDVKM.

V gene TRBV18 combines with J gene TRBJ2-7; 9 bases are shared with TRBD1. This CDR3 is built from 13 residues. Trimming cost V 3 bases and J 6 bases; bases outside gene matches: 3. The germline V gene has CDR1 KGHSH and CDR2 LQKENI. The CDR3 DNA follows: TGTGCCAGCTCACCGGGACAGGGAAGCGAGCAGTACTTC. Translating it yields CASSPGQGSEQYF. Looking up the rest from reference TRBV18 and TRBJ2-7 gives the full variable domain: NAGVMQNPRHLVRRRGQEARLRCSPMKGHSHVYWYRQLPEEGLKFMVYLQKENIIDESGMPKERFSAEFPKEGPSILRIQQVVRGDSAAYFCASSPGQGSEQYFGPGTRLTVT.

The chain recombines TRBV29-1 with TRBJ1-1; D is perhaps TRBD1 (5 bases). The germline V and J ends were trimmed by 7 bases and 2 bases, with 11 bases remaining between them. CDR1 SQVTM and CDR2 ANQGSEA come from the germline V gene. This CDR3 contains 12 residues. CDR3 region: CSAGGENTEAFF. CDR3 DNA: TGCAGCGCTGGAGGGGAAAACACTGAAGCTTTCTTT.

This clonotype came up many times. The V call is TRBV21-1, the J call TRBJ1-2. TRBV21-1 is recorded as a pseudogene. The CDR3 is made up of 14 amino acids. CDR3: CASSKLSYSDGYTF. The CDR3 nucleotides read TGTGCCAGCAGCAAATTAAGCTACAGCGATGGCTACACCTTC.

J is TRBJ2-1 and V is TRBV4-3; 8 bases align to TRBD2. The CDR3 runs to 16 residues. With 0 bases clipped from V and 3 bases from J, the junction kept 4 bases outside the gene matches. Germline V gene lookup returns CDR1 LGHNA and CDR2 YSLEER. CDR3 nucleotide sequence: TGCGCCAGCAGCCAAGATTTCGGGACTAGCTACAATGAGCAGTTCTTC. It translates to CASSQDFGTSYNEQFF.

DNA for the CDR3: TGTGCCAGCAGTGAGCTTACAGGGAGGGGTCAGCCCCAGCATTTT. Encoded protein: CASSELTGRGQPQHF. This sequence joins TRBV6-1 and TRBJ1-5, with D possibly TRBD1 on 6 matching bases. V shed 3 bases and J shed 6 bases, with 15 bases lying between them. Germline lookup yields CDR1 MNHNS and CDR2 SASEGT. CDR3 length equals 15 residues.